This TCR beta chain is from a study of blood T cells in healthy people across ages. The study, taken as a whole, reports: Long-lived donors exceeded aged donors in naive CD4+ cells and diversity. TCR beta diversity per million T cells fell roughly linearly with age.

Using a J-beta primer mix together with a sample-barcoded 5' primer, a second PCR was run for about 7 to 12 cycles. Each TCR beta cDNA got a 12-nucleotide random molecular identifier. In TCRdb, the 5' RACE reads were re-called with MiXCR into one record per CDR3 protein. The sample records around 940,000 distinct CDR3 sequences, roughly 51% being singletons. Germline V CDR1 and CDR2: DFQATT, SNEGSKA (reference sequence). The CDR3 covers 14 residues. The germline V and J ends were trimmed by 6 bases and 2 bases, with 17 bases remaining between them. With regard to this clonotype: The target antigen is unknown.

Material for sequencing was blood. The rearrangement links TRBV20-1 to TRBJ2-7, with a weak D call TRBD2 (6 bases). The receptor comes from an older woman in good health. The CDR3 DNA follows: TGCAGTGCCCTCGATGCTAGCGCGACCTACGAGCAGTACTTC. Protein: CSALDASATYEQYF.